One sample yielded the 26 T cell receptor beta chains listed below, sequenced in a study of blood T cell repertoires in COVID-19. Generated by immunoSEQ multiplex PCR, the TCRdb table keeps only in-frame clones and is missing some. The table lists fewer than 85,000 clones, 75% to 90% of them singletons. Sequencing was done on a sample of peripheral blood. The receptors shown here come from a man of 80 years or more with acute or convalescent COVID-19.

This clone was seen once. The J gene is TRBJ1-2, the V gene TRBV2; D gene uncertain. The CDR3 covers 13 residues. Germline CDR1 and CDR2: SNHLY and FYNNEI. V was shortened by 1 base and J by 3 bases, with 6 bases between the two germline ends. The CDR3: CASSEDTYYGYTF. CDR3 in DNA: TGTGCCAGCAGTGAAGACACCTACTATGGCTACACCTTC.

The chain carries TRBV12-3 or TRBV12-4 and TRBJ2-5, with 7 bases lining up with TRBD1. Trimming cost V 5 bases and J 3 bases; bases outside gene matches: 0. The CDR3 spans 12 residues. The CDR3 DNA follows: TGTGCCAGCAGTCAGGGGGAAGAGACCCAGTACTTC. It codes for CASSQGEETQYF.

The chain has TRBV7-7 and TRBJ2-5, with D possibly TRBD1 on 5 matching bases. Trimming left V 4 bases short and J 1 base short, with 13 bases between. CDR1 and CDR2 from the germline V gene are SSHAT and FNYEAQ (reference sequence). The CDR3 length is 15 residues. This CDR3 is CASSSFIDSQETQYF. In DNA form, the CDR3 reads TGTGCCAGCAGCTCCTTTATTGACAGCCAAGAGACCCAGTACTTC.

The V gene is TRBV6-2 or TRBV6-3, the J gene TRBJ2-7; 9 bases line up with TRBD1. Germline trimming cut 2 bases from V and 4 bases from J; bases unmatched to any gene: 3. Germline V gene sequence: CDR1 MNHEY, CDR2 SVGEGT. The CDR3 is made up of 14 amino acids. This CDR3 is CASSYEQGAYEQYF. In DNA form, the CDR3 reads TGTGCCAGCAGTTACGAACAGGGGGCTTACGAGCAGTACTTC.

With regard to this clone: The junction differs from germline at one of its ends, possibly a read error. The V call is TRBV5-6, the J call TRBJ2-7; D perhaps matches TRBD2 (6 bases). This CDR3 has 13 amino acids. Germline CDR1 is SGHDT and CDR2 is YYEEEE. CDR3 nucleotides: TGTGCCAGCAGCTCCCCCGGGACTTCAAAGTCGGACTTC. It codes for CASSSPGTSKSDF. Drawing the rest from reference TRBV5-6 and TRBJ2-7, the complete variable domain is DAGVTQSPTHLIKTRGQQVTLRCSPKSGHDTVSWYQQALGQGPQFIFQYYEEEERQRGNFPDRFSGHQFPNYSSELNVNALLLGDSALYLCASSSPGTSKSDFGPGTRLTVT.

This chain uses TRBV5-5 with TRBJ1-6; 8 bases fit TRBD1. Germline V CDR1 and CDR2: SGHKS, YYEKEE (reference sequence). The CDR3 loop spans 15 amino acids. J was trimmed by 8 bases and V by 3 bases; bases with no gene match: 7. Written as DNA, the CDR3 is TGTGCCAGCAGCTGGGTGGCAGGGGGCGATTCACCCCTCCACTTT. Residues: CASSWVAGGDSPLHF.

A single count supports this clone. The V call is TRBV7-3, the J call TRBJ2-2; 9 bases are a match to TRBD2. Germline CDR1 is SGHTA and CDR2 is FQGTGA. The CDR3 spans 18 residues. Losses at the gene ends were 5 bases for V and 2 bases for J; bases not matched to a gene: 12. The CDR3 here is CASSTSPGTSPNTGELFF. CDR3 in DNA: TGTGCCAGCAGCACGTCACCGGGGACTAGCCCCAACACCGGGGAGCTGTTTTTT. Complete variable domain (other parts from reference TRBV7-3 and TRBJ2-2): GAGVSQTPSNKVTEKGKYVELRCDPISGHTALYWYRQSLGQGPEFLIYFQGTGAADDSGLPNDRFFAVRPEGSVSTLKIQRTERGDSAVYLCASSTSPGTSPNTGELFFGEGSRLTVL.

The V and J genes are TRBV9 and TRBJ1-5; D perhaps matches TRBD1 (6 bases). Germline V CDR1 and CDR2: SGDLS, YYNGEE. Between the trimmed V and J ends, which lost 3 bases and 3 bases, there was a span of 10 bases. CDR3 length: 14 amino acids. The CDR3 spells CASSAGVPNQPQHF. The CDR3 DNA reads TGTGCCAGCAGCGCAGGGGTACCCAATCAGCCCCAGCATTTT. Full variable domain (missing parts from reference TRBV9 and TRBJ1-5): DSGVTQTPKHLITATGQRVTLRCSPRSGDLSVYWYQQSLDQGLQFLIQYYNGEERAKGNILERFSAQQFPDLHSELNLSSLELGDSALYFCASSAGVPNQPQHFGDGTRLSIL.

In this sample, this clone turned up once. V gene TRBV5-1 combines with J gene TRBJ2-2; 8 bases match TRBD2. Germline CDR1 SGHRS, CDR2 YFSETQ. The J segment lost 3 bases and the V segment lost 4 bases, leaving 8 bases of the junction unmatched. This CDR3 region has 16 residues. CDR3 sequence reads: CASSGLAGKDTGELFF. The CDR3 nucleotides read TGCGCCAGCAGCGGACTAGCAGGGAAAGACACCGGGGAGCTGTTTTTT. Full variable domain (missing parts from reference TRBV5-1 and TRBJ2-2): KAGVTQTPRYLIKTRGQQVTLSCSPISGHRSVSWYQQTPGQGLQFLFEYFSETQRNKGNFPGRFSGRQFSNSRSEMNVSTLELGDSALYLCASSGLAGKDTGELFFGEGSRLTVL.

The V gene is TRBV7-2, the J gene TRBJ1-4, with a tentative D call TRBD1 (6 bases). Germline lookup yields CDR1 SGHTA and CDR2 FQGNSA. The CDR3 is 14 amino acids. Trimming stripped 4 bases from V and 8 bases from J, with 14 bases between. The CDR3, as DNA: TGTGCCAGCAGCTACCGGCAGGGGCGGGAAAAACTGTTTTTT. This sequence encodes CASSYRQGREKLFF.

J is TRBJ2-1 and V is TRBV27; TRBD2 aligns across 7 bases. Per germline, CDR1 MNHEY and CDR2 SMNVEV (reference sequence). V dropped 1 base and J dropped 1; count of bases not matched to a gene: 4. The CDR3 runs 16 residues. As DNA, the CDR3 is TGTGCCAGCAGTTTATACGCGGGAGTTTCCTACAATGAGCAGTTCTTC. Translating gives CASSLYAGVSYNEQFF.

The chain has TRBV28 and TRBJ1-4; no firm D call. The ends were cut back, 6 bases at V and 3 bases at J, with 11 bases in the middle. The CDR3 is 14 amino acids. CDR1 is MDHEN, CDR2 SYDVKM, per germline. This chain's CDR3 is CASSFGGSNEKLFF. As DNA, the CDR3 is TGTGCCAGCAGCTTCGGTGGTTCTAATGAAAAACTGTTTTTT.

The V gene is TRBV7-2, the J gene TRBJ1-2; D remains ambiguous. CDR3 length: 16 amino acids. V lost 2 bases, J lost 0 bases, and 13 bases lay in between. Germline loops: CDR1 SGHTA, CDR2 FQGNSA. Here the CDR3 reads CASSLREALANYGYTF. The CDR3 nucleotides are TGTGCCAGCAGCTTAAGGGAGGCCCTAGCTAACTATGGCTACACCTTC. The whole variable domain, filled in from reference TRBV7-2 and TRBJ1-2, reads GAGVSQSPSNKVTEKGKDVELRCDPISGHTALYWYRQSLGQGLEFLIYFQGNSAPDKSGLPSDRFSAERTGGSVSTLTIQRTQQEDSAVYLCASSLREALANYGYTFGSGTRLTVV.

The rearrangement joins TRBV4-1 to TRBJ2-1, with TRBD2 matching 7 bases. The V gene's germline CDR1 is MGHRA and CDR2 YSYEKL. The CDR3 totals 14 residues. V gave up 2 bases and J gave up 14 bases; unmatched junction bases: 12. The CDR3 bases are TGCGCCAGCAGCCAAATAAGGGGCGGGAGCCGAAAGTTCTTC. Its protein product is CASSQIRGGSRKFF.

This sequence joins TRBV27 and TRBJ2-7; 10 bases align to TRBD2. The CDR3 runs 15 residues. Losses at the gene ends were 6 bases for V and 2 bases for J; bases not matched to a gene: 7. Germline V lookup: CDR1 MNHEY, CDR2 SMNVEV (reference sequence). As DNA, the CDR3 is TGTGCCAGCAGAACGCTAGCGGGGGTCCCCTACGAGCAGTACTTC. This sequence encodes CASRTLAGVPYEQYF.

This chain uses TRBV6-2 or TRBV6-3 with TRBJ2-7; D ambiguous. The CDR3 length is 15 residues. Germline lookup yields CDR1 MNHEY and CDR2 SVGEGT. The V end lost 0 bases, the J end lost 3 bases, and 12 bases lay between the germline ends. The CDR3 DNA sequence: TGTGCCAGCAGTTACTCAGTCCAGGATCTCTACGAGCAGTACTTC. It yields the protein CASSYSVQDLYEQYF.

The chain combines TRBV7-2 with TRBJ2-1; D is possibly TRBD2 (6 bases). The CDR3 has 15 amino acids. Germline CDR1 is SGHTA and CDR2 is FQGNSA. Trimming removed 3 bases at V and 3 bases at J, with 12 bases between. DNA for the CDR3: TGTGCCAGCAGCTTGGAGGGCGGGTTCTACAATGAGCAGTTCTTC. It specifies CASSLEGGFYNEQFF.

The chain joins TRBV6-6 to TRBJ1-6, with TRBD1 identical over 7 bases. V lost 5 bases to trimming and J lost 5 bases; unmatched junction nucleotides: 12. This CDR3 is built from 17 residues. CDR1 is MNHNY, CDR2 SVGAGI, per germline (reference sequence). CDR3 DNA: TGTGCCAGCAGTCTCCACCCGGACAGGCCAGATAATTCACCCCTCCACTTT. Its translation: CASSLHPDRPDNSPLHF.

The chain joins TRBV19 to TRBJ2-1; 13 bases line up with TRBD2. Germline CDR1 LNHDA, CDR2 SQIVND (reference sequence). The CDR3 runs 17 residues. V lost 4 bases, J lost 5 bases, and 8 bases stayed unmatched. The DNA of the CDR3 is TGTGCCAGTAGTAGAAGACTAGCGGGAGGTCCCCACAATGAGCAGTTCTTC. Protein: CASSRRLAGGPHNEQFF.

This clone was recorded only once. This chain joins TRBV30 and TRBJ2-5; 8 bases fit TRBD1. The ends lost 3 bases at V and 5 bases at J; junction bases unmatched: 5. CDR1 and CDR2 (germline): GTSNPN, SVGIG (reference sequence). This CDR3 spans 13 amino acids. CDR3 bases: TGTGCCTGGAGCAGACAGGGGTTGGAGACCCAGTACTTC. Its translation: CAWSRQGLETQYF. Together with reference TRBV30 and TRBJ2-5, the CDR3 gives the full variable domain: SQTIHQWPATLVQPVGSPLSLECTVEGTSNPNLYWYRQAAGRGLQLLFYSVGIGQISSEVPQNLSASRPQDRQFILSSKKLLLSDSGFYLCAWSRQGLETQYFGPGTRLLVL.

The genes are TRBV7-9 and TRBJ2-7, with 7 bases fitting TRBD2. CDR1 and CDR2 (germline): SEHNR, FQNEAQ (reference sequence). After removal of 4 bases from V and 5 bases from J, the junction contained 5 bases not matched to a gene. The CDR3 runs 13 residues. The chain's CDR3 is CASSSGGWDEQYF. The CDR3 DNA sequence: TGTGCCAGCAGCTCGGGGGGATGGGACGAGCAGTACTTC.

The V call is TRBV5-1, the J call TRBJ1-4; maybe TRBD1 (5 bases). Germline CDR1 SGHRS, CDR2 YFSETQ. This CDR3 contains 14 residues. Between the trimmed V and J ends, which lost 4 bases and 7 bases, there was a span of 14 bases. CDR3 nucleotide sequence: TGCGCCAGCAGCCCCGACGAAAGGGGTGAAAAACTGTTTTTT. It translates to CASSPDERGEKLFF.

This chain links TRBV6-2 or TRBV6-3 with TRBJ2-5, with 14 bases that match TRBD2. This CDR3 is built from 17 residues. Trimming took 2 bases from V and 4 from J; bases not matched to a gene: 6. Germline loops: CDR1 MNHEY, CDR2 SVGEGT. As DNA, the CDR3 is TGTGCCAGCAGTTACGGGGGACTAGCGGGAGTGAGAGAGACCCAGTACTTC. Its translation: CASSYGGLAGVRETQYF.

V is TRBV4-2 and J is TRBJ2-2; D not certain. CDR1 and CDR2 (germline): LGHNA, YNFKEQ. V lost 0 bases to trimming and J lost 8 bases, with 4 bases between them. The CDR3 runs to 12 residues. DNA for the CDR3: TGTGCCAGCAGCCAAGATCGGGGGGAGCTGTTTTTT. This gives the protein CASSQDRGELFF.

This clone was seen more than once but under ten times. The genes are TRBV19 and TRBJ1-3, with TRBD1 matching 7 bases. Trimming at V came to 5 bases and at J to 3 bases, leaving 4 bases not matched to a gene. The CDR3 is made up of 14 amino acids. Per germline, CDR1 LNHDA and CDR2 SQIVND (reference sequence). CDR3 nucleotide sequence: TGTGCCAGTAGTCGGACAGGAGGTGGAAACACCATATATTTT. Its protein product is CASSRTGGGNTIYF.

The J gene is TRBJ2-5, the V gene TRBV11-3; TRBD1 is a possible D gene (8 bases). The CDR3 consists of 17 residues. Per germline, CDR1 SGHNT and CDR2 YENEEA. V was clipped by 5 bases and J by 5 bases, with 24 bases between them. CDR3 bases: TGTGCCAGCAGCACTGGGACAGGCGAGAGCGGGGCGGAGACCCAGTACTTC. Its protein is CASSTGTGESGAETQYF.